This T cell receptor beta chain emerged from a study of identical twins (dated by TCRdb to the mid-2010s). For context, the study as a whole: To test whether fetal clonotypes persist, the study used deep sequencing on TCR alpha and beta repertoires from monozygotic twins, unrelated adults of various ages, and cord blood. To rule out contamination, replicate twin experiments were performed at different times with different library preparation protocols. On the study overall, not on this receptor specifically: Fewer insertions were carried by abundant cord blood beta clonotypes; a weaker similar trend was observed in young adult naive repertoires, while no such trend was observed in memory repertoires. Compared with coincidental sharing between unrelated individuals, out-of-frame TCR alpha sequences shared between twins showed an excess of sequences with low generation probability. Recombination models systematically underestimated out-of-frame TCR alpha sharing in monozygotic twins but agreed with sharing between unrelated individuals. In beta out-of-frame sequences, excess twin sharing was weaker, because having fewer shared sequences lowered the signal-to-noise ratio. Invariant T cells such as MAIT and iNKT could partly confound zero-insertion analyses, although diverse VJ usage argued against such confounding for most clonotypes. Because the same donors could not be followed over many years, the conclusions depended on cross-sectional statistical analysis.

A distance of 24 bases separates the germline ends of V and J, which lose 8 bases and 5 bases respectively. The germline V gene provides CDR1 WSHSY and CDR2 SAAADI. The CDR3, cysteine through phenylalanine, is 16 amino acids long. The entry retains the CDR3 DNA only, 48 bases that are in frame from base 1. Only healthy Caucasian donors were included. The twin cohort consisted of three pairs of female monozygotic twins, all aged 18 to 29 years. Peripheral blood mononuclear cells were used as the source from which RNA for TCR libraries was isolated. Library preparation employed 5' RACE. The sample was run on an Illumina HiSeq 2000. A universal primer binding site was introduced by template switching, and a unique molecular identifier was present in the final cDNA, enabling accurate counting of TCR cDNA molecules. Specific primers in the conserved constant-segment region were used to synthesize first-strand cDNA for TCR alpha and beta chains. To control for contamination, every cDNA library carried two barcodes: a SMART-Mk sample barcode plus Illumina barcodes. TruSeq adapter sequences and Illumina sample barcodes were added in two successive PCR steps. Sequencing of the TCR alpha and beta cDNA libraries was done on the Illumina HiSeq platform using custom primers. Under the source paper's analysis protocol: MiGEC processed the raw reads to extract unique molecular identifiers, while MiXCR was used to determine the CDR3 positions. For each individual, recombination models were inferred using an EM algorithm with the repgenHMM and IGoR tools. Shared clonotypes were analyzed with the tcR package in R, and sharing was normalized by the product of cloneset sizes. Out-of-frame nonproductive sequences were analyzed to study raw recombination free of thymic and clonal selection effects. The raw public reads went through TCRdb reprocessing: fastp at Q25, MiXCR clone calling, in-frame beta chains kept. Rows are combined by CDR3 protein, so each entry shows the most common genes and DNA. V and J calls and clone size were set by TCRdb, not the authors. Here the sample has about 690,000 distinct CDR3 sequences; 21% occur a single time. The ten top clones hold about 4.3% of the sample.

This clonotype was seen repeatedly, ten times or more. Its antigen has not been determined. Base-call qualities are not available, and no considerably larger clone is one nucleotide away. These same records also appear under a second study, on T cells expressing NK-cell markers. As the second paper documents: TCR beta-chain repertoires were profiled in sorted CD3+CD56+NKG2C+, CD3+CD56+NKG2C- and CD3+CD56-NKG2C+ T-cell subsets from several donors. Of the eight sequenced donors, seven were found to be HCMV-seropositive and one was found to be HCMV-seronegative. To restrict sorting to alphabetaTCR-expressing T cells, an anti-gammadeltaTCR antibody was added in several experiments. In roughly 6 donors, the dominant CD3+CD56+NKG2C+ clonotypes were among the top 10 CD8+ clonotypes and accounted for about 1.0-7.5% of CD8+ T cells. Those dominant clonotypes were again the most abundant among CD3+CD56-NKG2C+ cells in a handful of donors, at about 25-65%. Whether the expanded NKG2C-expressing T cell clones were specific for HCMV antigens remained unclear. All eight donors whose samples were sequenced were randomly selected healthy volunteers, three of them men and five women. HCMV serostatus was determined by detecting HCMV-specific IgG in serum with a commercial ELISA kit. Bulk peripheral blood T-cell repertoires were additionally sequenced from unsorted PBMC for a handful of donors. MIGEC was used to demultiplex reads and group the reads by UMI, and MiTCR was used to assemble and quantify clonotypes. To exclude erroneous sequences, any TCR cDNA sequence not supported by at least two reads was discarded. The tcR package was used for downstream repertoire analysis, and clonotypes were matched across fractions by CDR3 nucleotide sequence plus V segment. VDJmatch was used to annotate antigen specificity against VDJdb, with one amino acid substitution in CDR3 allowed.

The specimen was PBMCs. The chain is made from TRBV10-2 and TRBJ2-5, with TRBD2 perhaps the D gene, on 5 matching bases. The sequence was collected from a woman under 30 in good health. The CDR3 protein is CASLRERALIEETQYF. Read as DNA, the sequence is TGCGCCAGCCTTCGGGAAAGGGCCCTCATTGAGGAGACCCAGTACTTC.